These T cell receptor beta chains were read from a single sample in a study of T cells after yellow fever vaccination. TCRdb fed the 5' RACE reads into MiXCR, producing one record per CDR3 protein. The data show some 220,000 distinct CDR3 sequences, approximately 3% seen once. The input for sequencing was CD4+ T cells sorted from PBMCs, taken 10 days after the yellow fever booster vaccination. All receptors derive from a man aged 18 to 30 who received the YFV17D yellow fever vaccine. CDR3s include the opening cysteine and the closing phenylalanine or tryptophan. The order of the fields is D gene, V gene, clone size, J gene, CDR3 protein, CDR3 DNA. The D gene is left open where the match is weak. Clone size, where shown, is once, few, many, or a class for clones that have expanded.

TRBD1	TRBV6-5	few	TRBJ2-2	CASTNRPRGRNGELFF	TGTGCCAGCACAAACCGGCCGAGGGGGCGGAACGGGGAGCTGTTTTTT
-	TRBV20-1	many	TRBJ1-1	CSARGNTEAFF	TGCAGTGCTAGGGGGAACACTGAAGCTTTCTTT
-	TRBV11-2	many	TRBJ2-2	CASSLDLGQQNTGELFF	TGTGCCAGCAGCTTAGATCTTGGGCAGCAGAACACCGGGGAGCTGTTTTTT
-	TRBV7-2	many	TRBJ2-2	CASSSTPLGTAGELFF	TGTGCCAGCAGCTCCACCCCACTAGGAACCGCCGGGGAGCTGTTTTTT
-	TRBV20-1	-	TRBJ2-2	CSAPTGTGELFF	TGCAGTGCTCCCACGGGGACCGGGGAGCTGTTTTTT
-	TRBV18	-	TRBJ1-1	CASSLVGVTEAFF	TGTGCCAGCTCACTAGTGGGGGTCACTGAAGCTTTCTTT
-	TRBV15	many	TRBJ2-5	CATSGERLYQETQYF	TGTGCCACCAGCGGGGAGCGGTTGTACCAAGAGACCCAGTACTTC
-	TRBV4-3	few	TRBJ1-3	CASSHGLQTSGNTIYF	TGCGCCAGCAGCCACGGACTCCAAACCTCTGGAAACACCATATATTTT
-	TRBV11-2	many	TRBJ2-2	CASSLRWGANTGELFF	TGTGCCAGCAGCTTAAGATGGGGGGCGAACACCGGGGAGCTGTTTTTT
-	TRBV27	many	TRBJ1-5	CASSLFAQGEGQPQHF	TGTGCCAGCAGTTTATTTGCGCAGGGAGAGGGTCAGCCCCAGCATTTT
-	TRBV19	few	TRBJ1-5	CASSIGPNNQPQHF	TGTGCCAGTAGTATAGGACCAAACAATCAGCCCCAGCATTTT
-	TRBV20-1	few	TRBJ1-1	CSAPRTVGNTEAFF	TGCAGTGCTCCGAGGACAGTTGGGAACACTGAAGCTTTCTTT
-	TRBV5-1	many	TRBJ2-3	CASSPGAGSTDTQYF	TGCGCCAGCAGCCCGGGGGCAGGGAGCACAGATACGCAGTATTTT
TRBD1	TRBV5-6	many	TRBJ2-2	CASSFRDRGSPGELFF	TGTGCCAGCAGCTTCAGGGACAGGGGGTCCCCCGGGGAGCTGTTTTTT
-	TRBV19	few	TRBJ2-2	CASSPPAGELFF	TGTGCCAGTAGTCCACCGGCCGGGGAGCTGTTTTTT
-	TRBV20-1	-	TRBJ2-6	CSARPTRSGANVLTF	TGCAGTGCTAGACCAACACGCTCTGGGGCCAACGTCCTGACTTTC
-	TRBV7-2	many	TRBJ2-1	CASSLAPGTSTYNEQFF	TGTGCCAGCAGCTTGGCTCCCGGGACTTCGACCTACAATGAGCAGTTCTTC
-	TRBV5-1	many	TRBJ1-1	CASSLALNNAEAFF	TGCGCCAGCAGCTTGGCACTGAACAACGCTGAAGCTTTCTTT
-	TRBV5-1	many	TRBJ2-2	CASSLGGPGELFF	TGCGCCAGCAGCTTGGGGGGGCCCGGGGAGCTGTTTTTT
-	TRBV12-3/TRBV12-4	many	TRBJ2-7	CASSLYLPGPYEQYF	TGTGCCAGCAGTTTATACCTCCCCGGCCCCTACGAGCAGTACTTC
-	TRBV7-9	many	TRBJ1-5	CASSLAGGVNQPQHF	TGTGCCAGCAGCTTAGCCGGGGGCGTCAATCAGCCCCAGCATTTT
-	TRBV7-3	few	TRBJ2-6	CASSPQSSVANVLTF	TGTGCCAGCAGCCCACAGAGTTCTGTGGCCAACGTCCTGACTTTC
-	TRBV5-1	few	TRBJ1-2	CASSLAVGRNYGYTF	TGCGCCAGCAGCTTGGCTGTTGGGAGAAACTATGGCTACACCTTC
TRBD2	TRBV7-2	-	TRBJ2-3	CASSQTSGENTQYF	TGTGCCAGCAGCCAGACTAGCGGGGAGAATACGCAGTATTTT
-	TRBV28	many	TRBJ1-5	CASSYRNQPQHF	TGTGCCAGCAGTTATCGAAATCAGCCCCAGCATTTT